This T cell receptor beta chain appears in the sequencing data of a study of T-cell reconstitution after alpha-beta-depleted transplantation in children. CDR3 size: 15 residues. CDR1 and CDR2 from the germline V gene are SGHTA and FQGNSA. Deletions cut 1 base from V and 8 bases from J, with 15 bases between. This clonotype was detected many times. Construction of the TCRbeta library involved unique molecular identifiers. MiXCR was run by TCRdb on the PCR reads, yielding one entry per CDR3 protein. The table has some 300,000 distinct CDR3 sequences, over 9% seen once. The receptor was isolated from a boy under two years old with acute myeloid leukemia, due to receive a stem cell transplant. This specimen was PBMCs, taken before TCRalphabeta/CD19-depleted stem cell transplant. This sequence joins TRBV7-2 and TRBJ2-1; weak D call: TRBD2 (6 bases). The CDR3 DNA reads as TGTGCCAGCAGCTTAGATACCGGGAGAAGGGATGAGCAGTTCTTC. Its translation: CASSLDTGRRDEQFF.